The 28 T cell receptor beta chains in this list originate from one sample, sequenced in a study of T cells in Graves' hyperthyroidism and ophthalmopathy. Using RNA transcripts as the source, TCR beta CDR3 regions were amplified. An initial round of RT-PCR targeting the TCR CDR3 relied on the HTBI primer set. TCRdb itself ran the multiplex PCR reads through MiXCR, one entry per CDR3 protein. The table lists a few hundred thousand distinct CDR3 sequences, 16% of them singletons, with about 3.5% in the top ten. The sample taken for sequencing was blood. The origin of the receptors is a middle-aged woman with Graves' ophthalmopathy.

The chain is built from TRBV7-9 and TRBJ2-7, with no clear D. Trimming took 4 bases from V and 5 from J, leaving 12 bases between them. Germline V gene data show CDR1 as SEHNR and CDR2 as FQNEAQ (reference sequence). CDR3 length: 13 residues. CDR3 in amino acids: CASSSPNPHEQYF. The CDR3 DNA reads TGTGCCAGCAGCTCGCCCAACCCCCACGAGCAGTACTTC.

J is TRBJ1-3 and V is TRBV2; D is undetermined. V gave up 4 bases and J gave up 3 bases, with 7 bases separating them. CDR1 and CDR2 (germline): SNHLY, FYNNEI. The CDR3 loop spans 13 amino acids. The CDR3 loop is CASSGRVGNTIYF. CDR3 nucleotide sequence: TGTGCCAGCAGTGGGCGGGTTGGAAACACCATATATTTT.

This sequence joins TRBV7-9 and TRBJ1-2; D ambiguous. The V gene's germline CDR1 is SEHNR and CDR2 FQNEAQ (reference sequence). V lost 5 bases and J 8 bases, leaving 12 bases between the germline ends. The CDR3 extends over 12 amino acids. The CDR3: CASSLWQQGYTF. For the CDR3, the DNA is TGTGCCAGCAGCCTCTGGCAGCAAGGCTACACCTTC. The variable domain in full, with the rest retrieved from reference TRBV7-9 and TRBJ1-2, is DTGVSQNPRHKITKRGQNVTFRCDPISEHNRLYWYRQTLGQGPEFLTYFQNEAQLEKSRLLSDRFSAERPKGSFSTLEIQRTEQGDSAMYLCASSLWQQGYTFGSGTRLTVV.

This clonotype was found many times. This sequence joins TRBV2 and TRBJ1-1; 7 positions match TRBD1. Germline V gives CDR1 SNHLY, CDR2 FYNNEI. The CDR3 spans 15 residues. The V and J ends lost 8 bases and 0 bases, in that order; junction bases with no gene match: 9. The CDR3 spells CASGTEKSMNTEAFF. DNA for the CDR3: TGTGCCAGCGGGACAGAGAAGTCCATGAACACTGAAGCTTTCTTT. Based on the CDR3 plus reference TRBV2 and TRBJ1-1, the full variable domain is EPEVTQTPSHQVTQMGQEVILRCVPISNHLYFYWYRQILGQKVEFLVSFYNNEISEKSEIFDDQFSVERPDGSNFTLKIRSTKLEDSAMYFCASGTEKSMNTEAFFGQGTRLTVV.

This chain uses TRBV28 with TRBJ1-1; weak D call: TRBD1 (6 bases). CDR3 length equals 15 residues. CDR1 MDHEN and CDR2 SYDVKM come from the germline V gene. The V and J ends lost 6 bases and 7 bases respectively, with 21 bases between them. CDR3 bases: TGTGCCAGCAGCCAATCCGGGACAACCACAGATGAAGCTTTCTTT. This gives the protein CASSQSGTTTDEAFF.

The table lists this clonotype with a few counts. The chain is built from TRBV27 and TRBJ2-3; D gene ambiguous. The germline V gene has CDR1 MNHEY and CDR2 SMNVEV (reference sequence). The germline V and J ends were trimmed by 2 bases and 1 base, with 22 bases remaining between them. The CDR3 runs 19 residues. CDR3 sequence reads: CASSLGPPIFLRGTDTQYF. CDR3 sequence (DNA): TGTGCCAGCAGTTTAGGGCCCCCGATTTTCCTAAGAGGCACAGATACGCAGTATTTT.

The rearrangement links TRBV28 to TRBJ2-1; D may match TRBD1 or TRBD2 (5 bases each). Germline V lookup: CDR1 MDHEN, CDR2 SYDVKM. The ends were cut back, 4 bases at V and 5 bases at J, with 18 bases in the middle. The CDR3 runs 16 residues. The CDR3: CASSYYGAGKDNEQFF. CDR3 DNA sequence: TGTGCCAGCAGTTACTACGGGGCAGGGAAAGACAATGAGCAGTTCTTC.

This clonotype came up a few times. The V call is TRBV2, the J call TRBJ2-1; D ambiguous. V gave up 3 bases and J gave up 0 bases, with 9 bases separating them. Germline assignment: CDR1 SNHLY and CDR2 FYNNEI. The CDR3 runs 15 residues. The CDR3 loop is CASSDYSHSYNEQFF. The CDR3 region has the DNA TGTGCCAGCAGTGATTACAGCCACTCCTACAATGAGCAGTTCTTC.

The table lists this clonotype with many counts. This rearrangement joins TRBV29-1 to TRBJ2-7; unclear D gene. V gave up 1 base and J gave up 2 bases, with 6 bases separating them. This CDR3 is 12 amino acids long. CDR1 is SQVTM, CDR2 ANQGSEA, per germline. CDR3 in DNA: TGCAGCGTTGAAGTACACACCTACGAGCAGTACTTC. Translation gives CSVEVHTYEQYF.

This clonotype was seen once. A read error may be the cause here, since a much bigger clone is one base away. The chain uses TRBV7-2 and TRBJ1-1, with 7 nucleotides matching TRBD1. The CDR3 sequence is 15 residues long. The V gene's germline CDR1 is SGHTA and CDR2 FQGNSA. For the CDR3, the DNA is TGTGCCAGCAGCTTAATCCCAGGGGGGAACACTGAAGCTTCCTTT. Its translation is CASSLIPGGNTEASF.

This clonotype was observed a handful of times. The chain has TRBV12-3 or TRBV12-4 and TRBJ1-2, with 7 bases aligning to TRBD1. The CDR3 is 14 amino acids. The ends lost 6 bases at V and 4 bases at J; junction bases unmatched: 8. CDR3 bases: TGTGCCAGCAGCTACAGGGGACAGACCTATGGCTACACCTTC. The encoded protein is CASSYRGQTYGYTF.

This chain links TRBV5-1 with TRBJ2-5; D not resolved. The CDR3 runs to 13 residues. V was shortened by 0 bases and J by 5 bases, with 8 bases between the two germline ends. Germline V gene sequence: CDR1 SGHRS, CDR2 YFSETQ. Here the CDR3 reads CASSLVSPETQYF. In DNA form, the CDR3 reads TGCGCCAGCAGCTTGGTTTCCCCGGAGACCCAGTACTTC.

On this clonotype itself: A junction boundary mismatches the germline segment, possibly from a read error. V gene TRBV5-6 combines with J gene TRBJ1-1; tentative D call: TRBD1 (5 bases). Germline V CDR1 and CDR2: SGHDT, YYEEEE. The CDR3 covers 15 residues. CDR3 sequence: CASSFDFRLDTEAFF. In DNA form, the CDR3 reads TGTGCCAGCAGCTTTGACTTCAGGTTGGACACTGAGGCTTTCTTT.

The sample holds many counts of this clonotype. V is TRBV5-1 and J is TRBJ2-1; TRBD2 agrees at 16 bases. V was clipped by 4 bases and J by 5 bases; unmatched bases: 12. The germline V gene has CDR1 SGHRS and CDR2 YFSETQ. The CDR3 contains 19 residues. CDR3: CASSEPTGLAGGFHNEQFF. The CDR3 nucleotides read TGCGCCAGCAGCGAACCGACGGGACTAGCGGGAGGGTTCCACAATGAGCAGTTCTTC.

This clonotype was counted many times. The chain uses TRBV18 and TRBJ2-7; TRBD1 aligns across 7 bases. The CDR3 consists of 14 residues. Germline V gives CDR1 KGHSH, CDR2 LQKENI. The J segment lost 6 bases and the V segment lost 6 bases, leaving 11 bases of the junction unmatched. CDR3 loop: CASSPGQRTGEQYF. CDR3 bases: TGTGCCAGCTCCCCGGGACAGCGGACGGGCGAGCAGTACTTC.

In this sample, this clonotype turned up many times. The V and J genes are TRBV28 and TRBJ1-2; possibly TRBD1 for D (5 bases). Deletions cut 8 bases from V and 7 bases from J, with 11 bases between. CDR1 and CDR2 (germline): MDHEN, SYDVKM. This CDR3 is built from 11 residues. CDR3 nucleotide sequence: TGTGCCAGCGGGGGAAACCCTGGCTACACCTTC. Protein product: CASGGNPGYTF.

Note on this clonotype: At one end, the junction sequence differs from germline, possibly due to a read error. The V gene is TRBV19, the J gene TRBJ2-3; 13 nucleotides line up with TRBD2. The CDR3 has 19 residues. Germline CDR1 and CDR2: LNHDA and SQIVND (reference sequence). The CDR3 DNA sequence: TGTGCCAGAAGTACTCCGGGACTAGCGGGATATAACGGCACAGATACGCAGTACTTT. Translating it yields CARSTPGLAGYNGTDTQYF. The full variable domain, rest sourced from reference TRBV19 and TRBJ2-3, is DGGITQSPKYLFRKEGQNVTLSCEQNLNHDAMYWYRQDPGQGLRLIYYSQIVNDFQKGDIAEGYSVSREKKESFPLTVTSAQKNPTAFYLCARSTPGLAGYNGTDTQYFGPGTRLTVL.

There are a few counts of this clonotype. The chain has TRBV19 and TRBJ1-5; D perhaps matches TRBD1 (5 bases). In germline, CDR1 is LNHDA, CDR2 SQIVND (reference sequence). Trimming shortened V by 3 bases and J by 1 base, and 13 bases separated the two germline ends. The CDR3 extends over 16 amino acids. The CDR3 sequence is CASSMGDPWSNQPQHF. Written as DNA, the CDR3 is TGTGCCAGTAGTATGGGGGACCCGTGGAGCAATCAGCCCCAGCATTTT.

This clonotype was seen at least ten times. The chain joins TRBV6-1 to TRBJ1-2; D is possibly TRBD1 (6 bases). This CDR3 spans 14 amino acids. Trimming removed 6 bases from V and 3 bases from J, with 14 bases in between. Looked up from germline, CDR1 is MNHNS and CDR2 is SASEGT. CDR3 sequence (DNA): TGTGCCAGCAGGCCTAGGGGGTTTGACTATGGCTACACCTTC. Encoded protein: CASRPRGFDYGYTF.

The chain is built from TRBV2 and TRBJ1-2, with 8 bases matching TRBD1. Germline-derived CDR1 and CDR2 are SNHLY and FYNNEI. The length of the CDR3 is 16 residues. V gave up 6 bases and J gave up 1 base; unmatched junction bases: 10. The CDR3, as DNA: TGTGCCAGCAGATTCACCGGGACAGGAGTTAACTATGGCTACACCTTC. This translates into CASRFTGTGVNYGYTF.

This chain connects TRBV7-9 to TRBJ1-3; D is unresolved. The V gene lost 5 bases and the J gene lost 6 bases, with 20 bases spanning the gap. Germline CDR1 SEHNR, CDR2 FQNEAQ (reference sequence). The CDR3 length is 16 residues. The CDR3 reads CASSLLSSGFENTIYF. The CDR3 DNA reads TGTGCCAGCAGCCTCCTTAGTTCTGGGTTTGAAAACACCATATATTTT. Looking up the rest from reference TRBV7-9 and TRBJ1-3 gives the full variable domain: DTGVSQNPRHKITKRGQNVTFRCDPISEHNRLYWYRQTLGQGPEFLTYFQNEAQLEKSRLLSDRFSAERPKGSFSTLEIQRTEQGDSAMYLCASSLLSSGFENTIYFGEGSWLTVV.

This clonotype has at least ten counts. The chain joins TRBV3-1 to TRBJ1-2; TRBD1 agrees at 7 bases. Germline trimming cut 5 bases from V and 3 bases from J; bases unmatched to any gene: 6. The CDR3 covers 14 residues. Looked up from germline, CDR1 is LGHDT and CDR2 is YNNKEL (reference sequence). CDR3 protein: CASSLTGTDYGYTF. In DNA form, the CDR3 reads TGTGCCAGCAGCTTAACCGGGACAGACTATGGCTACACCTTC.

The rearrangement joins TRBV6-1 to TRBJ2-2; D may be TRBD1 (6 bases). V lost 10 bases and J lost 0, with 15 bases in between. The CDR3 is 15 residues long. CDR1 is MNHNS, CDR2 SASEGT, per germline. The CDR3 sequence: CAIARQVPNTGELFF. The CDR3 bases are TGTGCCATCGCCCGACAGGTGCCGAACACCGGGGAGCTGTTTTTT.

This clonotype came up many times. The rearrangement links TRBV29-1 to TRBJ2-1; 7 bases are shared with TRBD2. The CDR3 loop spans 12 amino acids. Germline V gene lookup returns CDR1 SQVTM and CDR2 ANQGSEA. After removal of 6 bases from V and 8 bases from J, the junction contained 7 bases not matched to a gene. CDR3 nucleotides: TGCAGCGTCGTAGCTAGCGGAGATGAGCAGTTCTTC. It translates to CSVVASGDEQFF.

Note on this clonotype: A read error may produce the germline difference seen at one junction end. CDR3 in amino acids: CANSKRANTGELFF. CDR3 bases: TGTGCCAACTCAAAGCGGGCGAACACCGGGGAGCTGTTTTTT. V usage is TRBV18 and J usage is TRBJ2-2; weak D call: TRBD2 (6 bases). This CDR3 has 14 amino acids. Germline V gene sequence: CDR1 KGHSH, CDR2 LQKENI.

V is TRBV5-6 and J is TRBJ2-2; no definite D call. There are 12 residues in the CDR3. V shed 1 base and J shed 8 bases, with 6 bases lying between them. The germline gives CDR1 SGHDT, CDR2 YYEEEE. The CDR3: CASSLTFGELFF. In nucleotides, the CDR3 is TGTGCCAGCAGCTTGACTTTTGGGGAGCTGTTTTTT.

This chain uses TRBV5-4 with TRBJ2-3; 8 nucleotides align to TRBD1. Germline CDR1 is SGHNT and CDR2 is YYREEE (reference sequence). CDR3 length equals 16 residues. The J segment lost 3 bases and the V segment lost 3 bases, leaving 9 bases of the junction unmatched. The chain's CDR3 is CASSSLTGAGTDTQYF. The CDR3 DNA reads as TGTGCCAGCAGCTCGCTGACAGGGGCTGGAACAGATACGCAGTATTTT.

This chain links TRBV18 with TRBJ2-1, with 10 bases that match TRBD1. The length of the CDR3 is 16 residues. In germline, CDR1 is KGHSH, CDR2 LQKENI. V lost 6 bases and J lost 8; bases outside the gene matches: 13. The CDR3 sequence: CASSPGGQGFSDEQFF. The CDR3 DNA sequence: TGTGCCAGCTCCCCGGGGGGACAGGGGTTTTCCGATGAGCAGTTCTTC.